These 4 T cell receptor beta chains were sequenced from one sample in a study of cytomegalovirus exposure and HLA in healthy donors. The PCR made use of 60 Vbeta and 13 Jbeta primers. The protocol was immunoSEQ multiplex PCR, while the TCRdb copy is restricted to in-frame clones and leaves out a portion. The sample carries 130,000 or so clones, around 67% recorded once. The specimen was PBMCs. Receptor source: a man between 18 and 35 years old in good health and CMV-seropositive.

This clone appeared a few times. This CDR3 is CASSPPGGTEAFF. Here the CDR3 DNA reads TGTGCCAGCTCACCCCCAGGGGGAACTGAAGCTTTCTTT. The genes are TRBV18 and TRBJ1-1; TRBD1 matches 7 bases. With 3 bases clipped from V and 5 bases from J, the junction kept 3 bases outside the gene matches. The CDR3 totals 13 residues. Germline CDR1 and CDR2: KGHSH and LQKENI.

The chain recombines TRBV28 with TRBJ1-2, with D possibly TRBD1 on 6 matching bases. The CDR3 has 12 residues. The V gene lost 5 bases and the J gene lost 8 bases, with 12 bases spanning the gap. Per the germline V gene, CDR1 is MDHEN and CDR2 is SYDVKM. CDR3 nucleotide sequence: TGTGCCAGCAGTATACAGGGAAAAGGCTACACCTTC. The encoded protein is CASSIQGKGYTF.

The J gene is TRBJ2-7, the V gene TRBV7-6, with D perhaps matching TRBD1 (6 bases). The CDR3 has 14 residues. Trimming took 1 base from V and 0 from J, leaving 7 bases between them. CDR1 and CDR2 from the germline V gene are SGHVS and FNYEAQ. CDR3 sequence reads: CASSLGDTSYEQYF. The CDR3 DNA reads TGTGCCAGCAGCTTAGGGGACACCTCCTACGAGCAGTACTTC.

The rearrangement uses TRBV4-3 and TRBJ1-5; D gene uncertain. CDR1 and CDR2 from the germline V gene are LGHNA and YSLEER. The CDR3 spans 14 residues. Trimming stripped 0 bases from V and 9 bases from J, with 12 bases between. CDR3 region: CASSQEWSGRPQHF. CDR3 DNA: TGCGCCAGCAGCCAAGAGTGGAGCGGTCGGCCCCAGCATTTT.